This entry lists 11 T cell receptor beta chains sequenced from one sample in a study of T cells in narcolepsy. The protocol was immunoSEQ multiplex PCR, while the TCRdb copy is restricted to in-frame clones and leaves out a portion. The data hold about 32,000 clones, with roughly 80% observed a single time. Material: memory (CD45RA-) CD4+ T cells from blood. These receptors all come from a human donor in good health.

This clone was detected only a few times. In nucleotides, the CDR3 is TGCGCCAGCAGCTTGGAAACCAAGAACACTGAAGCTTTCTTT. This translates into CASSLETKNTEAFF. V and J are TRBV5-1 and TRBJ1-1, with D hard to call. Germline lookup yields CDR1 SGHRS and CDR2 YFSETQ. CDR3 length: 14 amino acids. The V gene lost 0 bases and the J gene lost 1 base, with 7 bases spanning the gap.

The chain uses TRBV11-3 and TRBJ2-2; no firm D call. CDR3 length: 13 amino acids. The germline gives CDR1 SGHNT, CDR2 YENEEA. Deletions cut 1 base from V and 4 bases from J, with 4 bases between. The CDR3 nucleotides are TGTGCCAGCAGCTTAGGCCCCACCGGGGAGCTGTTTTTT. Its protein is CASSLGPTGELFF.

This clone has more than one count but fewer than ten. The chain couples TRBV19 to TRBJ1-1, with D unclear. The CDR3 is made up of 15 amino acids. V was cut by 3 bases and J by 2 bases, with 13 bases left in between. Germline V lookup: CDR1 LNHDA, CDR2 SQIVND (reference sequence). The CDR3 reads CASSILTDINTEAFF. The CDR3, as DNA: TGTGCCAGTAGTATTTTGACGGATATCAACACTGAAGCTTTCTTT.

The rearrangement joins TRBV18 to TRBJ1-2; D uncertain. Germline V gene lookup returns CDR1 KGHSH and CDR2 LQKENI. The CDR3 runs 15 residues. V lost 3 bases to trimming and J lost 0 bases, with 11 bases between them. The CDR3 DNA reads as TGTGCCAGCTCACCGGAGACACAAGCTAACTATGGCTACACCTTC. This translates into CASSPETQANYGYTF. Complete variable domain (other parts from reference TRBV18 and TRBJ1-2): NAGVMQNPRHLVRRRGQEARLRCSPMKGHSHVYWYRQLPEEGLKFMVYLQKENIIDESGMPKERFSAEFPKEGPSILRIQQVVRGDSAAYFCASSPETQANYGYTFGSGTRLTVV.

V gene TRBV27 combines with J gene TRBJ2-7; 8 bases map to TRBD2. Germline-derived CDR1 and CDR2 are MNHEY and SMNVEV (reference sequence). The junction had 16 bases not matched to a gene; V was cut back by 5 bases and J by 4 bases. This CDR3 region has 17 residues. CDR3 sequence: CASSPLGAGGYKYEQYF. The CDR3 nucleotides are TGTGCCAGCAGTCCCCTGGGGGCGGGAGGATATAAGTACGAGCAGTACTTC.

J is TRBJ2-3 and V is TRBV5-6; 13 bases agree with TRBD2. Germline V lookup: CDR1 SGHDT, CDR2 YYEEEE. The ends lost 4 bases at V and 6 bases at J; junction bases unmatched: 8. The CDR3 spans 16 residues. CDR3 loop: CASSRTSGRARDTQYF. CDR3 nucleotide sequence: TGTGCCAGCAGCCGAACTAGCGGGAGGGCCCGGGATACGCAGTATTTT.

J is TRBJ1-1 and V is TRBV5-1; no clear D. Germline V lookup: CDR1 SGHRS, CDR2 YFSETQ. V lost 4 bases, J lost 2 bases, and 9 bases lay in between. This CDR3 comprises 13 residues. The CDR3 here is CASSPTPNTEAFF. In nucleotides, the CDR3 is TGCGCCAGCAGCCCTACACCCAACACTGAAGCTTTCTTT.

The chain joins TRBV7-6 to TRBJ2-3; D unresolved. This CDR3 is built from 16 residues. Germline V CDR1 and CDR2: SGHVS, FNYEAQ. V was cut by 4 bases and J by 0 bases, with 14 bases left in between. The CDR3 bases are TGTGCCAGCAGCTACTCAGGTTCTCCTAGCACAGATACGCAGTATTTT. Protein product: CASSYSGSPSTDTQYF.

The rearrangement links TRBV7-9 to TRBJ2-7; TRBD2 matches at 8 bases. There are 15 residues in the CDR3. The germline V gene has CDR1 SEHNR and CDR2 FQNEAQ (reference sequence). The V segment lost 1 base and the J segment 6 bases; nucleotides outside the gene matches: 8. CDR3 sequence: CASSLEAGAEGEQYF. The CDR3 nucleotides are TGTGCCAGCAGCTTAGAAGCGGGAGCCGAAGGCGAGCAGTACTTC.

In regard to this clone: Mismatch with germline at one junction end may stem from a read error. As DNA, the CDR3 is TGTGCCAGCAGCTTAAGCAGTCCCTATAGCTACACCTTC. Protein sequence: CASSLSSPYSYTF. The V call is TRBV11-2, the J call TRBJ1-2; no clear D gene. CDR3 length: 13 amino acids. In germline, CDR1 is SGHAT, CDR2 FQNNGV.

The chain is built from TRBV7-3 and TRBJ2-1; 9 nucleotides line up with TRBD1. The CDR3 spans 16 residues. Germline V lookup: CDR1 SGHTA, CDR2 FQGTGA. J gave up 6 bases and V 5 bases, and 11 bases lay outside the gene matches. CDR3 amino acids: CASSLRGQGSRNEQFF. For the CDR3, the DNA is TGTGCCAGCAGCCTACGGGGACAGGGTTCTCGCAATGAGCAGTTCTTC.